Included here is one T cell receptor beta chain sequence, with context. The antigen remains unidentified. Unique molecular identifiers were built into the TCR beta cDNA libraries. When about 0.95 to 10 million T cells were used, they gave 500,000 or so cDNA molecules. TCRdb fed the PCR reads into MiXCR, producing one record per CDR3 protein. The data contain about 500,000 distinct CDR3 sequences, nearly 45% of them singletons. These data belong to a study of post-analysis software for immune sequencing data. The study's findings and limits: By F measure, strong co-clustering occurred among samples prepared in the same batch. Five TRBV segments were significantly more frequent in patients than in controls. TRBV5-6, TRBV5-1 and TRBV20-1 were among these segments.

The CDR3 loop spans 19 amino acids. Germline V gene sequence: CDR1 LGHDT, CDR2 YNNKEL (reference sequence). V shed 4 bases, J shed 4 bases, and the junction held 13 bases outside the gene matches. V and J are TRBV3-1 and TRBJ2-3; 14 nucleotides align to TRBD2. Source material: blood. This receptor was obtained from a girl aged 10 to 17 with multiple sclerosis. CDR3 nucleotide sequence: TGTGCCAGCAGCCTCAAGATCGGACTAGCGGGAGGAGGGCCAGATACGCAGTATTTT. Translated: CASSLKIGLAGGGPDTQYF.